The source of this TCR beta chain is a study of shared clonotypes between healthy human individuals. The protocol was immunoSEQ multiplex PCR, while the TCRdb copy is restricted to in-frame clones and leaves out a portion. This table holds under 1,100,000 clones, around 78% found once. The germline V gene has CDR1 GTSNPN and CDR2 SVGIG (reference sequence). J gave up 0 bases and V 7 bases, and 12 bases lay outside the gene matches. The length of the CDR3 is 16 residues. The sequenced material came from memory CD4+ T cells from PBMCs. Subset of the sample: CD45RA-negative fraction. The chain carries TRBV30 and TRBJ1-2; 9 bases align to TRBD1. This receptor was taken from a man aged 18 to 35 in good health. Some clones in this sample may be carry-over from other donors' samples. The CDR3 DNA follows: TGTGCCTCCCTGGGGACAGGGTCGTCCTCTAACTATGGCTACACCTTC. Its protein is CASLGTGSSSNYGYTF.